This entry is about one TCR beta chain. This clone's antigen is unknown. Base qualities are not at hand, and no much larger clone is one base apart. Whole blood was collected in K2EDTA tubes by collaborating institutions according to the institutions' own protocols. For TCRbeta analysis, collaborators shipped samples in one of three forms: frozen whole blood, isolated PBMCs, or DNA extracted from either of those sample types. This sample is drawn from a study of blood T cell repertoires in COVID-19 (TCRdb year 2020). Broadly, across the study: The collaborator samples originated in the United States, Italy and Spain and spanned the acute and convalescent phases of COVID-19. Nearly every sample came with metadata listing a de-identified subject ID, COVID-19 status, age in years and sex. Samples came from the ongoing ImmuneRACE study (first 160 participants) plus 1,254 subjects from 6 global collaborators. Subjects who had been exposed to COVID-19, were actively infected with it, or had recovered from it provided the deeply sampled blood TCRbeta repertoires that made up the dataset. Where available, HLA class I and class II types were taken from metadata supplied by the sample provider and were not determined by assay-based typing. The repertoires were released in a freely available public database intended as a resource for research on the immune response to SARS-CoV-2. The material from the prospective study consisted of cDNA or gDNA derived from T cells, B-cell-depleted T cells, or PBMCs.

CDR1 and CDR2, looked up from the germline V gene (reference sequence), are LNHDA and SQIVND. The germline ends are 13 bases apart after V is trimmed by 6 bases and J by 2 bases. The CDR3 starts with the cysteine, ends with the phenylalanine, and has 14 residues. The entry retains the CDR3 DNA only, 42 bases that are in frame from base 1. TCRbeta CDR3 regions were amplified from genomic DNA using the immunoSEQ Assay, a bias-controlled multiplex PCR. In the original analysis: Within the assay, amplification of reference gene primers was used to estimate how many nucleated cells each sample contained. To quantify the absolute abundance of each unique TCRbeta CDR3 rearrangement, sequence reads were collapsed and filtered. For each sample, productive Simpson clonality was calculated as the square root of Simpson's diversity index across productive rearrangements. Entries here come from immuneACCESS through TCRdb and include only in-frame sequences with V and J called. Some clones fail to appear in such tables; in the studies checked, an unresolved V gene covers under half of the shortfall, and the cause of the remainder is unknown. The V and J calls and clone size were taken over from that table, and D and trimming were inferred from the DNA. The sample table contains 30,000 to 35,000 clones; only one count was recorded for roughly four fifths of them. Roughly 40% of the sample is in the top ten clones.

Overall results and qualifications from the work: Clinical and demographic metadata were provided uncurated, with the amount varying by source and participant.

The sequence joins TRBV19 to TRBJ1-2; TRBD1 is perhaps the D gene, given 5 matching bases. Material: peripheral blood. The sequence was collected from an elderly man with active or convalescent COVID-19. CDR3 loop: CASRGLRTNYGYTF. The sequenced DNA is TGTGCCAGTAGAGGCCTTCGGACAAACTATGGCTACACCTTC.